The entry below gives a single TCR beta chain sequence along with its context. As yet, its antigen is unknown. Cells sorted as Tregs were CD4+, CD25+ and CD127-/low. Study-wide results and limits: Tumor memory CD4+ T cell TCR gene usage was found to cluster with blood and lymph node memory CD4+ cells and with lymph node naive CD4+ cells.

CDR3 length: 15 residues. V was clipped by 4 bases and J by 5 bases, with 17 bases between them. The germline V gene encodes CDR1 MGHRA and CDR2 YSYEKL. Full-length variable regions came from constant-region reverse primers plus semi-nested Nested Universal Primer A PCR. TCRdb analysed the 5' RACE reads with MiXCR anew, one entry per CDR3 protein. Among about 57,000 distinct CDR3 sequences listed, roughly 28% were seen once. The sequenced material came from tumor-infiltrating Tregs sorted from the breast tumor. V usage is TRBV4-1 and J usage is TRBJ2-5; D is perhaps TRBD1 (5 bases). The TCR sequence derives from a female donor with breast cancer. CDR3 residues: CASSLGVVRQETQYF. In nucleotides, the CDR3 is TGCGCCAGCAGCCTTGGAGTAGTGCGACAGGAGACCCAGTACTTC.